This TCR beta chain is drawn from a study of tumor-infiltrating lymphocytes in primary liver carcinoma. The input was 450 to 500 ng total RNA; TCR beta cDNA was made from it with a constant-region primer. Investigators got TCR beta libraries out of three nested multiplex PCR rounds, done with slightly modified ARM-PCR. TRBV1-TRBV30 forward and Cbeta reverse primers drove the first two roughly 10-cycle rounds. TCRdb independently ran MiXCR on the multiplex PCR reads; one entry per CDR3 protein. The sample lists about 330,000 distinct CDR3 sequences, less than 70% occurring once. CDR1 is SGHAT and CDR2 is FQNNGV in the germline V gene. The CDR3 extends over 14 amino acids. Unsorted whole blood supplied the blood RNA, and germline DNA was isolated too. Preoperatively, peripheral blood was drawn, approximately 4 milliliters in total. This clonotype was observed once. One junction end does not reproduce the germline sequence, and a read error may be involved.

The TCR originated in a man aged 35 to 55 with primary liver carcinoma and hepatitis B virus infection. The V call is TRBV11-2, the J call TRBJ2-5; TRBD1 matches 8 bases. The sequencing input was peripheral blood. The CDR3 coding sequence is TGTGCCAACTGCTTACGACAGGGGTCTGAGACCCAGTGCTTC. It is translated as CANCLRQGSETQCF.